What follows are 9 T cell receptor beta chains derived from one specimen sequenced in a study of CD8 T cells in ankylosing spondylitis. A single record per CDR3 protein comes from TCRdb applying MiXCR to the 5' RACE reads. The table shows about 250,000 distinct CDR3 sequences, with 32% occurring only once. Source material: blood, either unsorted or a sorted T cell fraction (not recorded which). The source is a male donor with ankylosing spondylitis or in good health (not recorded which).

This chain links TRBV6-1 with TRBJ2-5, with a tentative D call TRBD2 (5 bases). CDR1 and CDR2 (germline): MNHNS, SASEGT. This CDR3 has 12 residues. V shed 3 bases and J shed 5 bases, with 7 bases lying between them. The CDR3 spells CASSDWRETQYF. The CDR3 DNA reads TGTGCCAGCAGTGACTGGAGGGAGACCCAGTACTTC.

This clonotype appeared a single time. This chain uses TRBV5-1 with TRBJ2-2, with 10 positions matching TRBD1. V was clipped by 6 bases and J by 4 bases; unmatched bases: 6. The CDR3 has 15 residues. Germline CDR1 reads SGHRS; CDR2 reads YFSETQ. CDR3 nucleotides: TGCGCCAGCACCGGGACAGGGGATCCCACCGGGGAGCTGTTTTTT. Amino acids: CASTGTGDPTGELFF.

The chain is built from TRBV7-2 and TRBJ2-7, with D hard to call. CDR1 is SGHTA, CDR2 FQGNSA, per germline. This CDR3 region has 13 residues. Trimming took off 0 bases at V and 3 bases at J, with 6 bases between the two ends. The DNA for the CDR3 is TGTGCCAGCAGCTTAGCGGACGGCTACGAGCAGTACTTC. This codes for CASSLADGYEQYF.

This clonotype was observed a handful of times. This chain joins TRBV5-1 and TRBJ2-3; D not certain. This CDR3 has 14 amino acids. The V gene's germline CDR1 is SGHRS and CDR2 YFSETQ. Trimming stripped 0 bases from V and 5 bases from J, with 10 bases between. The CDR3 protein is CASSLVYGEDTQYF. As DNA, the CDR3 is TGCGCCAGCAGCTTGGTTTATGGGGAAGATACGCAGTATTTT.

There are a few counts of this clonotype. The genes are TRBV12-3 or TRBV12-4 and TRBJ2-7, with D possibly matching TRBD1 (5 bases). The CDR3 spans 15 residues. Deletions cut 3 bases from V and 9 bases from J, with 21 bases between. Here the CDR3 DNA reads TGTGCCAGCAGTTTTAGCAGGGCCGGTCTACGCGGGCAGTACTTC. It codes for CASSFSRAGLRGQYF.

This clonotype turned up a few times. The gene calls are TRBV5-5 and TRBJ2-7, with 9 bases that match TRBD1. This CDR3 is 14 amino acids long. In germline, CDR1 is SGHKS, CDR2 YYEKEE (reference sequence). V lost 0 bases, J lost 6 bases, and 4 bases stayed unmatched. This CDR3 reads CASSLGQGGAEQYF. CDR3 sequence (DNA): TGTGCCAGCAGCTTGGGACAGGGGGGCGCCGAGCAGTACTTC. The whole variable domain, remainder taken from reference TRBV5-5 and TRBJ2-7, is DAGVTQSPTHLIKTRGQQVTLRCSPISGHKSVSWYQQVLGQGPQFIFQYYEKEERGRGNFPDRFSARQFPNYSSELNVNALLLGDSALYLCASSLGQGGAEQYFGPGTRLTVT.

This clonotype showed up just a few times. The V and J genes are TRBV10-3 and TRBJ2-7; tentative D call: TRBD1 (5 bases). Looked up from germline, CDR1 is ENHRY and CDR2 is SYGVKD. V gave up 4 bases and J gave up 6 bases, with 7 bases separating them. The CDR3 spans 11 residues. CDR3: CAISATGEQYF. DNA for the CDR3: TGTGCCATCAGTGCTACAGGCGAGCAGTACTTC.

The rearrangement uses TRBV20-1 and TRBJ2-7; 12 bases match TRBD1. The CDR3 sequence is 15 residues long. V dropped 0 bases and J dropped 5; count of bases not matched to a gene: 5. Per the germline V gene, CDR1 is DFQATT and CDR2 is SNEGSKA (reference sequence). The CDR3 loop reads CSAREEGQGAHEQYF. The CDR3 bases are TGCAGTGCTAGAGAAGAGGGACAGGGGGCCCACGAGCAGTACTTC.

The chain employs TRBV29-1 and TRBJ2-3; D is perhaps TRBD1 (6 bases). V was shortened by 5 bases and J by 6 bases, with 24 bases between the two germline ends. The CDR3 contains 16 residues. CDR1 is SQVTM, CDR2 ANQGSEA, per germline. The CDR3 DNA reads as TGCAGCGTTTACTTCCGGGACATAGGCTTTCTGGATACGCAGTATTTT. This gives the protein CSVYFRDIGFLDTQYF.